This TCR beta chain was recorded in a study of blood T cell repertoires in COVID-19. Sequencing was performed with immunoSEQ multiplex PCR; in TCRdb, only in-frame clones are kept and a portion is missing. The repertoire holds more than 150,000 clones, with around 90% as singletons. Germline V CDR1 and CDR2: SGHDN, FVKESK. This CDR3 region has 17 residues. Trimming took 4 bases from V and 1 from J, leaving 18 bases between them. Cohort 3 recovery required two negative PCRs, clearance, or symptom resolution. The source is a woman in her twenties or thirties who had recovered from COVID-19. The sample comprised PBMCs or T cells enriched from blood (not recorded which). The rearrangement joins TRBV14 to TRBJ2-3; D not certain. The CDR3 is CASSPGSTRIGTDTQYF. The CDR3 nucleotides read TGTGCCAGCAGCCCCGGGTCTACAAGGATCGGCACAGATACGCAGTATTTT.